What follows are 8 T cell receptor beta chains derived from one specimen sequenced in a study of CD8+CD57+ T cells in acquired aplastic anemia. Sequenced patients had shown CD8+CD57+ cell expansion by flow cytometry. Profiles of TCR beta VDJ and CDR3 were generated from a genomic DNA template. Via MiXCR, TCRdb re-called the reads, giving one row per CDR3 protein. The table lists 180,000 or so distinct CDR3 sequences, roughly 50% of them singletons. Material for sequencing was sorted CD4+, CD8+, or CD8+CD57+ T cells (not recorded which) from PBMCs. Every receptor here comes from a human donor with aplastic anemia.

As regards this clonotype: Relative to the germline gene, one junction end is altered; a read error may explain this. The chain combines TRBV10-3 with TRBJ2-7; D is undetermined. The CDR3 spans 12 residues. Germline CDR1 ENHRY, CDR2 SYGVKD. CDR3 sequence: CAISQGTYEQYF. The CDR3 bases are TGCGCCATCAGTCAAGGAACCTACGAGCAGTACTTC.

This clonotype was seen many times. V is TRBV5-1 and J is TRBJ1-1; the D is unclear. The CDR3 is made up of 13 amino acids. V shed 0 bases and J shed 7 bases, with 10 bases lying between them. From germline, CDR1 is SGHRS and CDR2 YFSETQ. The CDR3: CASSLDVDGEAFF. The CDR3 bases are TGCGCCAGCAGCTTGGATGTGGACGGTGAAGCTTTCTTT.

This clonotype was found many times. The V and J genes are TRBV5-4 and TRBJ2-3; D perhaps matches TRBD1 (5 bases). This CDR3 contains 14 residues. V gave up 2 bases and J gave up 1 base, with 8 bases separating them. Germline lookup yields CDR1 SGHNT and CDR2 YYREEE (reference sequence). In DNA form, the CDR3 reads TGTGCCAGCAGCTTACTACAGGGCACAGATACGCAGTATTTT. It encodes CASSLLQGTDTQYF.

In its sample, this clonotype was seen many times. The CDR3 region has the DNA TGTGCCAGCAGTTACAAGGGGATTAATGAAAAACTGTTTTTT. Translation: CASSYKGINEKLFF. The V and J genes are TRBV6-5 and TRBJ1-4; D may be TRBD1 (5 bases). The CDR3 is made up of 14 amino acids. Germline V gene sequence: CDR1 MNHEY, CDR2 SVGAGI. The V gene lost 2 bases and the J gene lost 4 bases, with 8 bases spanning the gap.

The count of this clonotype is one. The chain recombines TRBV19 with TRBJ1-5, with TRBD1 as a possible D gene (6 bases). This CDR3 comprises 12 residues. V was trimmed by 10 bases and J by 0 bases, leaving 7 bases between them. The germline V gene encodes CDR1 LNHDA and CDR2 SQIVND (reference sequence). CDR3 loop: CATGDSNQPQHF. The DNA for the CDR3 is TGTGCCACAGGGGATAGCAATCAGCCCCAGCATTTT.

This clonotype was recorded a few times. The rearrangement links TRBV19 to TRBJ2-3, with 7 bases identical to TRBD2. Germline trimming cut 5 bases from V and 0 bases from J; bases unmatched to any gene: 5. The CDR3 sequence is 15 residues long. Germline-derived CDR1 and CDR2 are LNHDA and SQIVND (reference sequence). CDR3 region: CASSSYSGSTDTQYF. The CDR3 nucleotides read TGTGCCAGTAGTTCCTATAGCGGGAGCACAGATACGCAGTATTTT.

This clonotype came up a few times. This chain joins TRBV5-1 and TRBJ2-6; TRBD2 matches 8 bases. Germline V gene sequence: CDR1 SGHRS, CDR2 YFSETQ. This CDR3 region has 17 residues. The ends lost 7 bases at V and 0 bases at J; junction bases unmatched: 9. CDR3: CASGPGGGPSGANVLTF. CDR3 DNA: TGCGCCAGCGGCCCCGGGGGGGGCCCCTCTGGGGCCAACGTCCTGACTTTC.

The V gene is TRBV29-1, the J gene TRBJ1-1; 7 nucleotides align to TRBD1. Unmatched junction bases numbered 11, after V lost 7 bases and J lost 3 bases. Looked up from germline, CDR1 is SQVTM and CDR2 is ANQGSEA. CDR3 length equals 14 residues. CDR3 sequence reads: CSARGGRGYTEAFF. As DNA, the CDR3 is TGCAGCGCTAGAGGGGGCAGGGGTTACACTGAAGCTTTCTTT.